These T cell receptor beta chains were read from a single sample in a study of T-cell reconstitution after alpha-beta-depleted transplantation in children. TCRdb fed the PCR reads into MiXCR, producing one record per CDR3 protein. The profile covers approximately 350,000 distinct CDR3 sequences, with around 15% appearing a single time and about 41% taken by the ten largest. This sample comprised PBMCs, mostly from graft donor cells, obtained 360 days after TCRalphabeta/CD19-depleted stem cell transplant. The receptors shown here come from a male patient between 2 and 15 years old who had a stem cell transplant for acute lymphoblastic leukemia, so the T cells may come from the graft donor. Each CDR3 is given with its conserved first and last residue. The D gene is left open where the match is weak. For some rows the clone size is stated as once, few or many, or as a class when expanded; others skip it.

v_call,clone_size,j_call,cdr3_length,d_call,cdr3_nt,cdr3_aa
TRBV11-2,.,TRBJ2-3,15,.,TGTGCCAGCAGCTTAGGATCGGGAGACGGAGATACGCAGTATTTT,CASSLGSGDGDTQYF
TRBV6-1,few,TRBJ2-6,19,.,TGTGCCAGCAGTCTTTCAACCGGGACTTACTACTCTGGGGCCAACGTCCTGACTTTC,CASSLSTGTYYSGANVLTF
TRBV30,.,TRBJ2-7,14,TRBD2,TGTGCCTGGAGTGACGGGAGGGCCCCCTACGAGCAGTACTTC,CAWSDGRAPYEQYF
TRBV4-1,once,TRBJ2-1,15,.,TGCGCCAGCAGCGGGTCTAGCGACCTGGTGAATGAGCAGTTCTTC,CASSGSSDLVNEQFF
TRBV12-3/TRBV12-4,.,TRBJ2-5,15,TRBD2,TGTGCCAGCAGCTTACTAGCGGGATGGAGGGAGACCCAGTACTTC,CASSLLAGWRETQYF
TRBV5-6,few,TRBJ2-3,16,.,TGTGCCAGCAGCCCTGGCCGCGGGGGCCCCTCAGATACGCAGTATTTT,CASSPGRGGPSDTQYF
TRBV4-3,.,TRBJ2-4,14,.,TGCGCCAGCAGCCAAGATCGTGGGTGGGACATTCAGTACTTC,CASSQDRGWDIQYF
TRBV28,few,TRBJ2-2,18,.,TGTGCCAGCAGTTCCGGGACTGGAATCCCCTCGAACACCGGGGAGCTGTTTTTT,CASSSGTGIPSNTGELFF
TRBV12-5,.,TRBJ1-3,12,.,TGTGCTAGTGGCCCCAGGGTAGACACCATATATTTT,CASGPRVDTIYF
TRBV9,few,TRBJ2-5,13,.,TGTGCCAGCAGCATAACAGGGCAGGAGACCCAGTACTTC,CASSITGQETQYF
TRBV28,few,TRBJ2-7,15,TRBD2,TGTGCCAGCAGTTCCACTAGCGGGGAAAACTACGAGCAGTACTTC,CASSSTSGENYEQYF
TRBV4-2,.,TRBJ2-1,11,.,TGTGCCAGCAGCCAAGGTTTCGAGCAGTTCTTC,CASSQGFEQFF
TRBV27,.,TRBJ2-5,14,TRBD2,TGTGCCAGCAGACGACTAGCGGGAGAAGAGACCCAGTACTTC,CASRRLAGEETQYF
TRBV9,many,TRBJ2-1,18,TRBD2,TGTGCCAGCAGCCCCGTTCTAGCGGATAGCGGGAGGGCCCATGAGCAGTTCTTC,CASSPVLADSGRAHEQFF
TRBV12-3/TRBV12-4,.,TRBJ1-3,15,TRBD1,TGTGCCAGCAGCCTACCTCGGGACAGCGGAAACACCATATATTTT,CASSLPRDSGNTIYF
TRBV4-2,.,TRBJ1-2,15,.,TGTGCCAGCAGCCAAGATCACACAGGGACCTATGGCTACACCTTC,CASSQDHTGTYGYTF
TRBV9,.,TRBJ1-2,16,.,TGTGCCAGCAGCGTCAGCGGGACACCTTCTAACTATGGCTACACCTTC,CASSVSGTPSNYGYTF
TRBV20-1,.,TRBJ1-2,12,.,TGCAGTGCTAGCGGCGGGAGGTATGGCTACACCTTC,CSASGGRYGYTF